This TCR beta chain comes out of a study of blood T cell repertoires in COVID-19. Background on the study: Acute-phase and convalescent COVID-19 samples originated in the United States, Italy and Spain. T cells, B-cell-depleted T cells, or PBMCs provided the cDNA or gDNA that served as material.

Per germline, CDR1 SGDLS and CDR2 YYNGEE. V lost 0 bases, J lost 1 base, and 9 bases stayed unmatched. The CDR3 is 18 amino acids. Source study methods: Amplification from reference gene primers served as the basis for estimated nucleated cell counts. Clones were read by immunoSEQ multiplex PCR, and TCRdb kept only the in-frame ones, dropping some. V, J and clone size derive from that table, while D and trimming were established from the DNA sequence. The sample shows 20,000 or so clones, 86% of them seen only once. The chain employs TRBV9 and TRBJ2-3, with TRBD2 matching over 9 bases. The sequencing sample was made of peripheral blood. This TCR came from a man aged 65 to 79 with acute or convalescent COVID-19. CDR3 region: CASSVGPLAGFGTDTQYF. In nucleotides, the CDR3 is TGTGCCAGCAGCGTAGGCCCTCTAGCGGGGTTTGGCACAGATACGCAGTATTTT.